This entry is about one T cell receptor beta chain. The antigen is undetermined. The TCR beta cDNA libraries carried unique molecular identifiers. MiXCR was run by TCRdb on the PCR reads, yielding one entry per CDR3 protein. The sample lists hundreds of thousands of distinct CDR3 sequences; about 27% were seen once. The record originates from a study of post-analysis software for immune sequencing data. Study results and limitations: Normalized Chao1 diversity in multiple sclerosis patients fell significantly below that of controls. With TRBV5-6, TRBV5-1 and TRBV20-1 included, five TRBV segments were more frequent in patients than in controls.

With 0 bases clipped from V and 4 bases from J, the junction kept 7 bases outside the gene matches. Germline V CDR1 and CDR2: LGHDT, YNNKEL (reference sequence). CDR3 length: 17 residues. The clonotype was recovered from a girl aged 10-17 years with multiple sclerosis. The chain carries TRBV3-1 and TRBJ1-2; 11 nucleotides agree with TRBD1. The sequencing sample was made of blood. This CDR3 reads CASSQDWTGGLFYGYTF. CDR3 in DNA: TGTGCCAGCAGCCAAGATTGGACAGGGGGCCTCTTCTATGGCTACACCTTC.